This T cell receptor beta chain was profiled in a study of control samples from healthy donors and cancer patients. The germline gives CDR1 MNHNY, CDR2 SVGAGI (reference sequence). CDR3 size: 16 residues. Trimming cost V 2 bases and J 6 bases; bases outside gene matches: 8. The protocol was immunoSEQ multiplex PCR, while the TCRdb copy is restricted to in-frame clones and leaves out a portion. The data contain 55,000 to 70,000 clones, nearly 90% of them singletons. Sequencing was performed on PBMCs. The V gene is TRBV6-6, the J gene TRBJ2-2; 8 nucleotides line up with TRBD1. This clonotype originated in a man aged 55 to 70 with colorectal cancer. Here the CDR3 reads CASSYRQGRVAGELFF. The CDR3 DNA reads as TGTGCCAGCAGTTACAGACAGGGGAGAGTCGCCGGGGAGCTGTTTTTT.